One sample yielded the 27 T cell receptor beta chains listed below, sequenced in a study of shared clonotypes between healthy human individuals. Using immunoSEQ multiplex PCR, the repertoire was profiled, and TCRdb retains in-frame clones only, with some absent. The data contain 1 million to 1.3 million clones, 75% to 85% of them singletons. The sequencing sample was made of memory CD4+ T cells from PBMCs. The subset denotes: CD45RA-negative fraction. These receptors all come from a man between 18 and 35 years old in good health. Some clones in this sample may be carry-over from other donors' samples.

The rearrangement links TRBV5-1 to TRBJ1-2; 9 bases align to TRBD1. CDR3 length: 14 residues. Germline values: CDR1 SGHRS, CDR2 YFSETQ. Trimming cost V 4 bases and J 6 bases; bases outside gene matches: 7. The CDR3 sequence is CASSTTGTGNGYTF. DNA of the CDR3: TGCGCCAGCAGCACGACCGGGACAGGGAATGGCTACACCTTC. The variable domain in full, completed from reference TRBV5-1 and TRBJ1-2, reads KAGVTQTPRYLIKTRGQQVTLSCSPISGHRSVSWYQQTPGQGLQFLFEYFSETQRNKGNFPGRFSGRQFSNSRSEMNVSTLELGDSALYLCASSTTGTGNGYTFGSGTRLTVV.

A note on this clone: One base away lies a much larger clone, so this may be a sequencing read error. This chain joins TRBV28 and TRBJ1-3, with D perhaps matching TRBD1 (6 bases). Germline CDR1 reads MDHEN; CDR2 reads SYDVKM. CDR3 length: 15 amino acids. V lost 7 bases and J 4 bases, leaving 17 bases between the germline ends. The CDR3 DNA sequence: TGTGCCAGCAATGAAGGACAGACAGTAGGAAACACCATATATTTT. It is translated as CASNEGQTVGNTIYF.

This clone was counted once. This chain connects TRBV19 to TRBJ2-1, with D unclear. The length of the CDR3 is 10 residues. Germline V gene data show CDR1 as LNHDA and CDR2 as SQIVND (reference sequence). This CDR3 reads CAPLRNEQFF. For the CDR3, the DNA is TGTGCACCCCTGCGCAATGAGCAGTTCTTC.

The genes are TRBV19 and TRBJ1-2; 9 bases align to TRBD1. Germline lookup yields CDR1 LNHDA and CDR2 SQIVND (reference sequence). This CDR3 is 13 amino acids long. The trim removed 5 bases at V and 8 bases at J, leaving 6 bases unmatched. CDR3 nucleotides: TGTGCCAGTAGTCTGGGGACAGGGCGCGGCTACACCTTC. This encodes CASSLGTGRGYTF.

The chain has TRBV6-5 and TRBJ1-1, with a possible D match to TRBD1 (6 bases). CDR1 is MNHEY and CDR2 is SVGAGI in the germline V gene. This CDR3 has 14 amino acids. With 8 bases removed from V and 3 bases from J, the gap between germline ends came to 16 bases. The CDR3 bases are TGTGCCAGCGTGGGGGGCAGAGGGGACACTGAAGCTTTCTTT. This encodes CASVGGRGDTEAFF.

V usage is TRBV5-1 and J usage is TRBJ1-1; 7 nucleotides line up with TRBD1. Germline CDR1 SGHRS, CDR2 YFSETQ. V shed 4 bases, J shed 3 bases, and the junction held 9 bases outside the gene matches. CDR3 length equals 15 residues. The CDR3 loop reads CASSQGGARDTEAFF. CDR3 coding DNA: TGCGCCAGCAGCCAAGGGGGCGCCCGGGACACTGAAGCTTTCTTT.

This clone was detected only once. The J gene is TRBJ1-5, the V gene TRBV23-1; TRBD1 aligns across 7 bases. TRBV23-1 is an open reading frame whose function is uncertain. V was pared by 7 bases and J by 4 bases, with 7 bases of the junction left unmatched. The CDR3 contains 14 residues. The CDR3, as DNA: TGCGCCAGCACATACAGGGGTTCAAATCAGCCCCAGCATTTT. Amino acids: CASTYRGSNQPQHF.

The CDR3 region has the DNA TGTGCCAGCAGCTTTGGGCAGAAACAAGAGACCCAGTACTTC. It encodes CASSFGQKQETQYF. V usage is TRBV5-6 and J usage is TRBJ2-5, with no clear D. The CDR3 covers 14 residues. Trimming removed 2 bases from V and 2 bases from J, with 10 bases in between. Germline values: CDR1 SGHDT, CDR2 YYEEEE.

In regard to this clone: A much larger clone lies one base from this, so it may be a read error. This specimen includes other DNA sequences encoding the same CDR3. The chain combines TRBV12-5 with TRBJ2-3; D possibly corresponds to TRBD2 (5 bases). Germline V gene lookup returns CDR1 LGHNT and CDR2 FRNRAP. The CDR3 has 14 residues. V shed 5 bases and J shed 5 bases, with 14 bases lying between them. The CDR3 sequence: CASGLGGQGDTQYF. For the CDR3, the DNA is TGTGCTAGTGGTCTGGGCGGGCAAGGAGATACGCAGTATTTT.

The chain is built from TRBV11-1 and TRBJ2-3; D not certain. Germline lookup yields CDR1 SGHAT and CDR2 FQDESV (reference sequence). V shed 6 bases and J shed 0 bases, with 7 bases lying between them. CDR3 length equals 13 residues. In nucleotides, the CDR3 is TGTGCCAGCAGATGGAGTAGCACAGATACGCAGTATTTT. Its translation: CASRWSSTDTQYF.

V gene TRBV28 combines with J gene TRBJ2-1, with a weak D call TRBD1 (6 bases). The CDR3 runs 15 residues. V was clipped by 11 bases and J by 0 bases, with 17 bases between them. Germline V gene lookup returns CDR1 MDHEN and CDR2 SYDVKM. CDR3 sequence: CASKEGGNSYNEQFF. The DNA of the CDR3 is TGTGCCTCGAAAGAAGGGGGAAACTCCTACAATGAGCAGTTCTTC.

The J gene is TRBJ2-3, the V gene TRBV9, with 9 bases that match TRBD2. Unmatched junction bases numbered 3, after V lost 0 bases and J lost 4 bases. Germline CDR1 and CDR2: SGDLS and YYNGEE. The CDR3 sequence is 15 residues long. Here the CDR3 reads CASSVEGTSSDTQYF. DNA of the CDR3: TGTGCCAGCAGCGTAGAGGGGACTAGCTCAGATACGCAGTATTTT.

This clone has a single count. The V and J genes are TRBV5-1 and TRBJ2-5; maybe TRBD2 (5 bases). V dropped 0 bases and J dropped 5 bases, with 14 bases sitting between them. Germline V gene data show CDR1 as SGHRS and CDR2 as YFSETQ. This CDR3 is built from 15 residues. CDR3 sequence reads: CASSLVFGNPETQYF. In DNA, the CDR3 is TGCGCCAGCAGCTTGGTTTTCGGGAACCCGGAGACCCAGTACTTC.

The V gene is TRBV5-1, the J gene TRBJ1-1; D not certain. Germline CDR1 reads SGHRS; CDR2 reads YFSETQ. The CDR3 loop spans 13 amino acids. Deletions cut 4 bases from V and 4 bases from J, with 11 bases between. The CDR3 spells CASSPTVATEAFF. In DNA form, the CDR3 reads TGCGCCAGCAGCCCAACGGTGGCCACTGAAGCTTTCTTT.

For this clone: As the CDR3 is not closed by the conserved phenylalanine or tryptophan, this likely results from a read error. No DNA is shown, since the ends of the CDR3 on it are uncertain; the CDR3 is the one TCRdb lists. This chain joins TRBV28 and TRBJ1-2. CDR1 and CDR2 from the germline V gene are MDHEN and SYDVKM. The CDR3 numbers 13 amino acids, ends counted. The CDR3 here is CASSTTPRDLVSI.

The sample holds many counts of this clone. The rearrangement joins TRBV7-2 to TRBJ1-1, with 7 bases fitting TRBD1. Unmatched junction bases numbered 7, after V lost 1 base and J lost 8 bases. CDR1 is SGHTA and CDR2 is FQGNSA in the germline V gene. This CDR3 contains 14 residues. This CDR3 reads CASSLGYQGGEAFF. In DNA form, the CDR3 reads TGTGCCAGCAGCTTAGGGTACCAGGGGGGAGAAGCTTTCTTT.

This clone was counted between two and nine times. The chain combines TRBV15 with TRBJ2-7; D uncertain. Germline assignment: CDR1 LNHNV and CDR2 YYDKDF (reference sequence). This CDR3 comprises 15 residues. V was trimmed by 1 base and J by 2 bases, leaving 12 bases between them. CDR3 region: CATSRGGVQAYEQYF. CDR3 nucleotides: TGTGCCACCAGCAGAGGTGGGGTGCAGGCCTACGAGCAGTACTTC.

The V call is TRBV7-9, the J call TRBJ2-7; D is uncertain. Germline lookup yields CDR1 SEHNR and CDR2 FQNEAQ (reference sequence). V was trimmed by 5 bases and J by 3 bases, leaving 20 bases between them. This CDR3 region has 16 residues. CDR3 sequence: CASSAEALFRGYEQYF. CDR3 bases: TGTGCCAGCAGCGCCGAGGCCCTATTTAGAGGCTACGAGCAGTACTTC.

A single count supports this clone. This rearrangement joins TRBV5-1 to TRBJ2-2; D is unresolved. CDR1 SGHRS and CDR2 YFSETQ come from the germline V gene. V lost 3 bases to trimming and J lost 0 bases, with 3 bases between them. The CDR3 length is 13 residues. DNA of the CDR3: TGCGCCAGCAGCTCGACGAACACCGGGGAGCTGTTTTTT. This gives the protein CASSSTNTGELFF.

V is TRBV7-3 and J is TRBJ2-7; D unclear. CDR3 length: 15 amino acids. V was pared by 5 bases and J by 4 bases, with 18 bases between. From germline, CDR1 is SGHTA and CDR2 FQGTGA. The CDR3 spells CASSTSSVGRYEQYF. CDR3 DNA sequence: TGTGCCAGCAGCACATCCTCGGTGGGTAGGTACGAGCAGTACTTC.

The rearrangement links TRBV6-1 to TRBJ2-7; D is tentatively TRBD1 or TRBD2 (5 bases each). The V end was cut by 9 bases, the J end by 2 bases, with 11 bases between. This CDR3 has 12 amino acids. From germline, CDR1 is MNHNS and CDR2 SASEGT. CDR3 nucleotides: TGTGCCAGTCAGAGGGGTCCCTACGAGCAGTACTTC. It yields the protein CASQRGPYEQYF.

This clone was recorded at least ten times. The V call is TRBV7-3, the J call TRBJ2-2; D uncertain. The CDR3 has 14 amino acids. V was clipped by 2 bases and J by 1 base, with 5 bases between them. Germline loops: CDR1 SGHTA, CDR2 FQGTGA. CDR3 in DNA: TGTGCCAGCAGCTTAGCCAGGAACACCGGGGAGCTGTTTTTT. Translating gives CASSLARNTGELFF.

The chain is built from TRBV7-2 and TRBJ2-7; D is unclear. V was clipped by 1 base and J by 8 bases, with 6 bases between them. This CDR3 spans 11 amino acids. The V gene's germline CDR1 is SGHTA and CDR2 FQGNSA. For the CDR3, the DNA is TGTGCCAGCAGCTTAGGGGGAAAGCAGTACTTC. Protein: CASSLGGKQYF.

The chain has TRBV5-4 and TRBJ1-1; a possible D gene is TRBD1 (5 bases). V dropped 3 bases and J dropped 0 bases, with 9 bases sitting between them. This CDR3 is built from 14 residues. Germline CDR1 is SGHNT and CDR2 is YYREEE (reference sequence). The CDR3 loop reads CASSWGIMNTEAFF. The CDR3 region has the DNA TGTGCCAGCAGCTGGGGCATAATGAACACTGAAGCTTTCTTT.

The chain is built from TRBV7-3 and TRBJ2-2; D gene unclear. Germline V gene lookup returns CDR1 SGHTA and CDR2 FQGTGA. V lost 5 bases and J 5 bases, leaving 12 bases between the germline ends. The CDR3 runs 14 residues. CDR3 nucleotides: TGTGCCAGCAGCCCCCAGGTGGTAACCGGGGAGCTGTTTTTT. Encoded protein: CASSPQVVTGELFF.

In its sample, this clone was seen once. The chain recombines TRBV28 with TRBJ2-1, with D possibly TRBD2 on 8 matching bases. V lost 5 bases, J lost 8 bases, and 19 bases lay in between. Germline CDR1 is MDHEN and CDR2 is SYDVKM. This CDR3 spans 15 amino acids. CDR3 sequence reads: CASSREGQRLDEQFF. The CDR3 nucleotides read TGTGCCAGCAGTCGGGAGGGACAGAGGCTCGATGAGCAGTTCTTC.

V gene TRBV5-1 combines with J gene TRBJ1-5; 8 bases align to TRBD1. V trimming: 4 bases; J trimming: 5 bases; junction bases outside the gene matches: 5. Germline V CDR1 and CDR2: SGHRS, YFSETQ. This CDR3 spans 14 amino acids. DNA of the CDR3: TGCGCCAGCAGCCAAGACAGGGGTGATCAGCCCCAGCATTTT. It specifies CASSQDRGDQPQHF.